The 19 T cell receptor beta chains in this list originate from one sample, sequenced in a study of blood T cells in healthy people across ages. With a J-beta primer mix and a sample-barcoded 5' primer, a second PCR ran about 6 to 11 cycles. From the 5' RACE reads, TCRdb called clonotypes with MiXCR, one entry per CDR3 protein. The data hold some 920,000 distinct CDR3 sequences, with roughly 50% observed a single time. The sample taken for sequencing was blood. These receptors came from a woman aged 60-75 years in good health.

A remark on this clonotype: A much larger clone lies a single base off, so this may be a read error. V usage is TRBV11-2 and J usage is TRBJ2-6, with 7 bases lining up with TRBD1. The CDR3 is made up of 16 amino acids. Germline assignment: CDR1 SGHAT and CDR2 FQNNGV. CDR3 bases: TGTGCCAGCAGCCCCTGGGACAGCTCTGGGGCCAACGCCCTGACTTTC. Translating it yields CASSPWDSSGANALTF.

Here the CDR3 reads CASSPLGGAPLHF. CDR3 bases: TGTGCCAGCAGCCCCCTGGGTGGGGCACCCCTCCACTTT. The V call is TRBV7-2, the J call TRBJ1-6; no definite D call. Germline CDR1 SGHTA, CDR2 FQGNSA. The CDR3 extends over 13 amino acids. V lost 5 bases, J lost 11 bases, and 13 bases lay in between.

This clonotype was recorded a few times. The gene calls are TRBV2 and TRBJ2-7, with no clear D. Deletions cut 3 bases from V and 0 bases from J, with 9 bases between. This CDR3 is 14 amino acids long. Germline V gene sequence: CDR1 SNHLY, CDR2 FYNNEI. In DNA form, the CDR3 reads TGTGCCAGCAGTGAGGGAAGCGCCTCCTACGAGCAGTACTTC. As protein: CASSEGSASYEQYF.

The chain couples TRBV6-1 to TRBJ2-6; D is unclear. The germline V and J ends were trimmed by 1 base and 0 bases, with 7 bases remaining between them. Germline lookup yields CDR1 MNHNS and CDR2 SASEGT. This CDR3 spans 16 amino acids. DNA for the CDR3: TGTGCCAGCAGTGAAGGCATCCGCTCTGGGGCCAACGTCCTGACTTTC. Translating it yields CASSEGIRSGANVLTF.

In this sample, this clonotype turned up a few times. The chain has TRBV5-1 and TRBJ2-7; 9 bases fit TRBD2. This CDR3 contains 16 residues. V shed 0 bases, J shed 7 bases, and the junction held 11 bases outside the gene matches. The germline gives CDR1 SGHRS, CDR2 YFSETQ. DNA for the CDR3: TGCGCCAGCAGCTTGGAGCCTAGCGGGACTTATCGGGAGCAGTACTTC. Residues: CASSLEPSGTYREQYF.

This chain joins TRBV7-9 and TRBJ2-7; D is possibly TRBD2 (5 bases). The germline gives CDR1 SEHNR, CDR2 FQNEAQ (reference sequence). Trimming stripped 7 bases from V and 3 bases from J, with 22 bases between. This CDR3 is 16 amino acids long. The CDR3 sequence: CASTAPRTDGNYEQYF. The CDR3 DNA reads as TGTGCCAGCACCGCGCCTCGGACCGACGGGAACTACGAGCAGTACTTC.

This rearrangement joins TRBV6-5 to TRBJ2-3; D is unclear. Trimming left V 2 bases short and J 2 bases short, with 8 bases between. The CDR3 loop spans 14 amino acids. Germline V gene sequence: CDR1 MNHEY, CDR2 SVGAGI. The CDR3 DNA is TGTGCCAGCAGTTACGATGTCTACACAGATACGCAGTATTTT. Protein sequence: CASSYDVYTDTQYF.

The chain carries TRBV6-1 and TRBJ2-7; the D call may be TRBD1 or TRBD2 (6 bases each). V dropped 10 bases and J dropped 2 bases, with 21 bases sitting between them. CDR1 and CDR2 (germline): MNHNS, SASEGT. CDR3 length: 15 amino acids. The CDR3 sequence: CATRGVEGFPYEQYF. Written as DNA, the CDR3 is TGTGCCACGAGGGGGGTTGAGGGCTTTCCCTACGAGCAGTACTTC.

The chain is built from TRBV29-1 and TRBJ2-5; tentative D call: TRBD1 (6 bases). The end of the DNA aligns better with TRBJ2-7, so the J call may be wrong. CDR3 length: 12 amino acids. From germline, CDR1 is SQVTM and CDR2 ANQGSEA. This CDR3 reads CSVEDLGAEQYF. CDR3 coding DNA: TGCAGCGTTGAAGATTTGGGGGCCGAGCAGTACTTC.

The V gene is TRBV28, the J gene TRBJ2-5; TRBD2 matches 7 bases. The CDR3 runs to 15 residues. V dropped 3 bases and J dropped 4; count of bases not matched to a gene: 8. Per germline, CDR1 MDHEN and CDR2 SYDVKM. CDR3 in DNA: TGTGCCAGCAGTTTCCCGAGCGGGGTCCTAGAGACCCAGTACTTC. Translated: CASSFPSGVLETQYF.

This clonotype was counted many times. The chain uses TRBV29-1 and TRBJ2-5; D could derive from TRBD1 or TRBD2 (5 bases each). The length of the CDR3 is 15 residues. Trimming took off 1 base at V and 2 bases at J, with 14 bases between the two ends. Germline CDR1 is SQVTM and CDR2 is ANQGSEA. CDR3 protein: CSVEAAGRTQETQYF. For the CDR3, the DNA is TGCAGCGTTGAAGCGGCAGGGAGAACGCAAGAGACCCAGTACTTC.

The chain combines TRBV10-2 with TRBJ2-5; D is ambiguous. Trimming took off 0 bases at V and 11 bases at J, with 13 bases between the two ends. The CDR3 extends over 13 amino acids. CDR1 and CDR2 from the germline V gene are WSHSY and SAAADI. The chain's CDR3 is CASSESGYSEQYF. In DNA form, the CDR3 reads TGCGCCAGCAGTGAGTCGGGATACAGTGAGCAGTACTTC.

This clonotype appeared a few times. The gene calls are TRBV11-2 and TRBJ2-1; D not resolved. The CDR3 covers 12 residues. Germline CDR1 SGHAT, CDR2 FQNNGV. Trimming removed 3 bases at V and 9 bases at J, with 9 bases between. The CDR3 loop reads CASSFQRSEQFF. For the CDR3, the DNA is TGTGCCAGCAGCTTTCAACGATCTGAGCAGTTCTTC.

The CDR3 DNA sequence: TGCGCCAGCAGCCCGGAAAATGGGGGAATCAACGAGCAGTACTTC. It encodes CASSPENGGINEQYF. The chain couples TRBV4-3 to TRBJ2-7; either TRBD1 or TRBD2 may supply D (5 bases each). Trimming removed 4 bases at V and 5 bases at J, with 18 bases between. Germline V CDR1 and CDR2: LGHNA, YSLEER. CDR3 length: 15 amino acids.

J is TRBJ2-7 and V is TRBV7-6, with 8 bases fitting TRBD2. The germline CDR1 and CDR2 sequences are SGHVS and FNYEAQ. This CDR3 region has 17 residues. V trimming: 1 base; J trimming: 4 bases; junction bases outside the gene matches: 12. Written as DNA, the CDR3 is TGTGCCAGCAGCTTAGGCGGGACTAGTGGCCTCCGGTACGAGCAGTACTTC. It is translated as CASSLGGTSGLRYEQYF.

The chain joins TRBV7-9 to TRBJ2-1; 9 nucleotides agree with TRBD2. CDR3 length equals 16 residues. Germline CDR1 SEHNR, CDR2 FQNEAQ (reference sequence). V lost 4 bases to trimming and J lost 8 bases; unmatched junction nucleotides: 12. The CDR3 loop is CASSYGEREASDEQFF. CDR3 coding DNA: TGTGCCAGCAGCTACGGGGAGCGGGAGGCCTCGGATGAGCAGTTCTTC.

This clonotype was seen more than once but under ten times. This chain connects TRBV12-3 or TRBV12-4 to TRBJ2-5; D is possibly TRBD1 (5 bases). The V end lost 4 bases, the J end lost 5 bases, and 11 bases lay between the germline ends. The CDR3 runs 13 residues. CDR3 in amino acids: CASSSRGFETQYF. CDR3 nucleotides: TGTGCCAGCAGTTCTAGGGGATTTGAGACCCAGTACTTC.

This clonotype turned up a few times. The chain employs TRBV20-1 and TRBJ2-3; D is uncertain. V was cut by 5 bases and J by 0 bases, with 6 bases left in between. CDR3 length: 12 amino acids. The germline V gene encodes CDR1 DFQATT and CDR2 SNEGSKA (reference sequence). The CDR3 DNA is TGCAGTGCTGGGCCTAGCACAGATACGCAGTATTTT. Protein: CSAGPSTDTQYF.

The chain has TRBV20-1 and TRBJ2-1, with 10 bases matching TRBD2. Germline CDR1 and CDR2: DFQATT and SNEGSKA (reference sequence). V dropped 3 bases and J dropped 0; count of bases not matched to a gene: 5. The CDR3 covers 16 residues. CDR3 in amino acids: CSASTGLANSYNEQFF. The CDR3 DNA sequence: TGCAGTGCTAGCACGGGACTAGCGAACTCCTACAATGAGCAGTTCTTC.